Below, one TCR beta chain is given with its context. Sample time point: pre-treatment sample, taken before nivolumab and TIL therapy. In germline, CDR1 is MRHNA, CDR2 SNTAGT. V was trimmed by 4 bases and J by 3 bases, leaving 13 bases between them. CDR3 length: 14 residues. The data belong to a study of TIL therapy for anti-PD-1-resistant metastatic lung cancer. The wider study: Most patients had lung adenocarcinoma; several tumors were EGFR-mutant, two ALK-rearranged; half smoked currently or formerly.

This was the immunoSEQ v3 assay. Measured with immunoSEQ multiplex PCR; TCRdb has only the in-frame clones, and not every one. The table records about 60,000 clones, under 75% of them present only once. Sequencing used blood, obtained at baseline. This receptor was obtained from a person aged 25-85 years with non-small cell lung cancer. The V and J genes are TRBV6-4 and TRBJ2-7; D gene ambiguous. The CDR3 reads CASSVTPNFYEQYF. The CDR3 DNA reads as TGTGCCAGCAGTGTAACTCCTAACTTCTACGAGCAGTACTTC.